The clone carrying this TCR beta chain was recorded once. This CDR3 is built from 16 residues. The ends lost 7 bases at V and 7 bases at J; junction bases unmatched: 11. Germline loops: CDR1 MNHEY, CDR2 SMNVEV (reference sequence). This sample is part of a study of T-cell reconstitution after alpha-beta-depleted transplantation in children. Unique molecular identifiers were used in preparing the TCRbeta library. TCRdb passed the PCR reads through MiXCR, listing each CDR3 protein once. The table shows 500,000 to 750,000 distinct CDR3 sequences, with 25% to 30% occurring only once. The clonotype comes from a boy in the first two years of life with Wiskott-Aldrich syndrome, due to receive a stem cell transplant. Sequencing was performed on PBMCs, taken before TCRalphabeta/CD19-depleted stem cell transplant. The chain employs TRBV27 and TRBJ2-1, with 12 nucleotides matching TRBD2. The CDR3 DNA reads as TGTGCCAGCACCCCTCTAGCGGGAGGGCTTGTAAATGAGCAGTTCTTC. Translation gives CASTPLAGGLVNEQFF.